These T cell receptor beta chains were read from a single sample in a study of blood T cell repertoires in COVID-19. TCRdb's table, derived via immunoSEQ multiplex PCR, lists solely in-frame clones and lacks some. This table has 250,000 to 350,000 clones, more than 75% appearing once. The sample comprised PBMCs or T cells enriched from blood (not recorded which). The source is a woman in her sixties or seventies in a cohort exposed to, infected with or recovered from COVID-19 (not recorded which). CDR3s include the opening cysteine and the closing phenylalanine or tryptophan. D genes are given only for firm matches. Clone size is stated in some rows and not others, as once, few, many or a class when expanded.

d_gene: TRBD2
abundance: .
v_gene: TRBV7-9
j_gene: TRBJ2-1
CDR3aa: CASRRLAGPNEQFF
CDR3nt: TGTGCCAGCAGGAGGCTAGCGGGTCCCAATGAGCAGTTCTTC

d_gene: .
abundance: once
v_gene: TRBV7-8
j_gene: TRBJ1-5
CDR3aa: CASSLNAGSLGSQPQHF
CDR3nt: TGTGCCAGCAGCTTAAACGCAGGGTCGTTAGGTAGTCAGCCCCAGCATTTT

d_gene: .
abundance: .
v_gene: TRBV7-9
j_gene: TRBJ2-3
CDR3aa: CASSPGRGEADTQYF
CDR3nt: TGTGCCAGCAGCCCCGGTCGCGGGGAGGCAGATACGCAGTATTTT

d_gene: .
abundance: .
v_gene: TRBV7-6
j_gene: TRBJ2-7
CDR3aa: CASSLGQPSYEQYF
CDR3nt: TGTGCCAGCAGCTTAGGACAGCCCTCCTACGAGCAGTACTTC

d_gene: .
abundance: .
v_gene: TRBV4-1
j_gene: TRBJ2-7
CDR3aa: CASSQVYGDFSYEQYF
CDR3nt: TGCGCCAGCAGCCAAGTTTATGGGGACTTCTCCTACGAGCAGTACTTC

d_gene: TRBD2
abundance: .
v_gene: TRBV23-1
j_gene: TRBJ2-7
CDR3aa: CASSQYLGLGTGLAGYYEQYF
CDR3nt: TGCGCCAGCAGTCAATATCTGGGATTGGGAACTGGACTAGCGGGGTACTACGAGCAGTACTTC

d_gene: .
abundance: .
v_gene: TRBV6-5
j_gene: TRBJ1-2
CDR3aa: CASSYRDYAYGYTF
CDR3nt: TGTGCCAGCAGTTACAGGGACTACGCCTATGGCTACACCTTC

d_gene: TRBD2
abundance: .
v_gene: TRBV10-1
j_gene: TRBJ2-7
CDR3aa: CASSRGLAPYEQYF
CDR3nt: TGCGCCAGCAGTCGGGGACTAGCGCCATACGAGCAGTACTTC

d_gene: .
abundance: .
v_gene: TRBV12-3/TRBV12-4
j_gene: TRBJ1-5
CDR3aa: CASSTRTPQPQHF
CDR3nt: TGTGCCAGCAGTACGAGGACACCTCAGCCCCAGCATTTT

d_gene: .
abundance: .
v_gene: TRBV19
j_gene: TRBJ1-1
CDR3aa: CASSITGLNTEAFF
CDR3nt: TGTGCCAGTAGTATAACGGGTCTGAACACTGAAGCTTTCTTT

d_gene: .
abundance: .
v_gene: TRBV11-2
j_gene: TRBJ2-5
CDR3aa: CASSITPGGRRGETQYF
CDR3nt: TGTGCCAGCTCCATCACACCCGGAGGGAGGAGAGGGGAGACCCAGTACTTC

d_gene: .
abundance: .
v_gene: TRBV29-1
j_gene: TRBJ2-1
CDR3aa: CSVARFGFGYNEQFF
CDR3nt: TGCAGCGTTGCTAGGTTTGGTTTCGGGTACAATGAGCAGTTCTTC

d_gene: .
abundance: .
v_gene: TRBV4-2
j_gene: TRBJ1-3
CDR3aa: CASSQDRDTGNTIYF
CDR3nt: TGTGCCAGCAGCCAAGACCGGGACACTGGAAACACCATATATTTT

d_gene: TRBD1
abundance: .
v_gene: TRBV5-6
j_gene: TRBJ1-4
CDR3aa: CASSWRTGVVGEKLFF
CDR3nt: TGTGCCAGCAGCTGGCGCACAGGGGTCGTCGGGGAAAAACTGTTTTTT

d_gene: TRBD2
abundance: .
v_gene: TRBV19
j_gene: TRBJ2-7
CDR3aa: CASSLIAGGGYEQYF
CDR3nt: TGTGCCAGTAGTTTAATAGCGGGAGGTGGCTACGAGCAGTACTTC

d_gene: TRBD2
abundance: .
v_gene: TRBV6-5
j_gene: TRBJ2-1
CDR3aa: CASLRTSGSYNEQFF
CDR3nt: TGTGCCAGCTTAAGGACTAGCGGTTCCTACAATGAGCAGTTCTTC

d_gene: TRBD2
abundance: .
v_gene: TRBV6-5
j_gene: TRBJ2-1
CDR3aa: CASRSRTSGDEQFF
CDR3nt: TGTGCCAGCAGATCCCGGACTAGCGGGGATGAGCAGTTCTTC

d_gene: .
abundance: .
v_gene: TRBV19
j_gene: TRBJ1-2
CDR3aa: CASSDRTGYTF
CDR3nt: TGTGCCAGTAGCGACAGGACGGGCTACACCTTC

d_gene: .
abundance: .
v_gene: TRBV28
j_gene: TRBJ2-7
CDR3aa: CASSLEGRISYEGQYF
CDR3nt: TGTGCCAGCAGTTTAGAAGGGAGAATCTCCTACGAAGGGCAGTACTTC

d_gene: TRBD1
abundance: .
v_gene: TRBV24-1
j_gene: TRBJ2-7
CDR3aa: CATSDHRDRPYEQYF
CDR3nt: TGTGCCACCAGTGATCATCGGGACAGACCCTACGAGCAGTACTTC

d_gene: .
abundance: .
v_gene: TRBV11-2
j_gene: TRBJ2-1
CDR3aa: CASSSLSGAYNEQFF
CDR3nt: TGTGCCAGCAGCTCCCTTAGCGGAGCCTACAATGAGCAGTTCTTC

d_gene: TRBD2
abundance: .
v_gene: TRBV5-1
j_gene: TRBJ2-7
CDR3aa: CASSSRRGLAGGSYEQYF
CDR3nt: TGCGCCAGCAGCTCGCGCAGGGGACTAGCGGGAGGATCCTACGAGCAGTACTTC

d_gene: TRBD1
abundance: .
v_gene: TRBV28
j_gene: TRBJ1-4
CDR3aa: CASSRSGTGSTNEKLFF
CDR3nt: TGTGCCAGCAGCCGTTCCGGGACAGGGAGTACTAATGAAAAACTGTTTTTT

d_gene: .
abundance: .
v_gene: TRBV15
j_gene: TRBJ2-6
CDR3aa: CATSRGIGSGANVLTF
CDR3nt: TGTGCCACCAGCAGGGGCATTGGCTCTGGGGCCAACGTCCTGACTTTC

d_gene: TRBD1
abundance: .
v_gene: TRBV28
j_gene: TRBJ1-5
CDR3aa: CASSYRGYQPQHF
CDR3nt: TGTGCCAGCAGTTACAGGGGCTATCAGCCCCAGCATTTT

d_gene: .
abundance: .
v_gene: TRBV7-2
j_gene: TRBJ1-2
CDR3aa: CASSLLVDYGYTF
CDR3nt: TGTGCCAGCAGCTTATTGGTAGACTATGGCTACACCTTC

d_gene: .
abundance: .
v_gene: TRBV7-3
j_gene: TRBJ2-1
CDR3aa: CASSLTASSYNEQFF
CDR3nt: TGTGCCAGCAGCTTAACGGCTAGTTCCTACAATGAGCAGTTCTTC

d_gene: .
abundance: .
v_gene: TRBV28
j_gene: TRBJ1-2
CDR3aa: CASSLASGSYGYTF
CDR3nt: TGTGCCAGCAGCCTCGCCTCTGGGAGCTATGGCTACACCTTC

d_gene: .
abundance: .
v_gene: TRBV10-2
j_gene: TRBJ2-7
CDR3aa: CASGGAGSYEQYF
CDR3nt: TGCGCCAGCGGGGGGGCGGGTTCCTACGAGCAGTACTTC

d_gene: .
abundance: .
v_gene: TRBV3-1/TRBV3-2
j_gene: TRBJ2-3
CDR3aa: CASTTGQAHTDTQYF
CDR3nt: TGTGCCAGCACCACGGGACAAGCCCACACAGATACGCAGTATTTT

d_gene: .
abundance: .
v_gene: TRBV14
j_gene: TRBJ2-7
CDR3aa: CASSHRLDSEQYF
CDR3nt: TGTGCCAGCAGCCATCGGCTAGATAGCGAGCAGTACTTC

d_gene: .
abundance: .
v_gene: TRBV5-1
j_gene: TRBJ2-7
CDR3aa: CASSYGGAYEQYF
CDR3nt: TGCGCCAGCAGCTATGGCGGGGCCTACGAGCAGTACTTC

d_gene: .
abundance: .
v_gene: TRBV6-5
j_gene: TRBJ2-7
CDR3aa: CASSTIKSSYEQYF
CDR3nt: TGTGCCAGCAGTACTATAAAGAGCTCCTACGAGCAGTACTTC

d_gene: TRBD1
abundance: .
v_gene: TRBV19
j_gene: TRBJ1-5
CDR3aa: CASSTPGQGLNQPQHF
CDR3nt: TGTGCCAGTAGCACCCCGGGACAGGGACTCAATCAGCCCCAGCATTTT

d_gene: .
abundance: .
v_gene: TRBV27
j_gene: TRBJ1-6
CDR3aa: CASGSSYNSPLHF
CDR3nt: TGTGCCAGCGGGAGCTCCTATAATTCACCCCTCCACTTT

d_gene: .
abundance: .
v_gene: TRBV5-1
j_gene: TRBJ1-4
CDR3aa: CASRVAGANEKLFF
CDR3nt: TGCGCCAGCAGGGTAGCTGGAGCTAATGAAAAACTGTTTTTT

d_gene: TRBD1
abundance: .
v_gene: TRBV5-1
j_gene: TRBJ1-2
CDR3aa: CASSLAIGTGNGYTF
CDR3nt: TGCGCCAGCAGCTTGGCAATTGGGACAGGGAATGGCTACACCTTC

d_gene: TRBD2
abundance: .
v_gene: TRBV6-5
j_gene: TRBJ2-3
CDR3aa: CASSYVYGREDTQYF
CDR3nt: TGTGCCAGCAGTTACGTCTACGGGAGGGAAGATACGCAGTATTTT

d_gene: .
abundance: .
v_gene: TRBV2
j_gene: TRBJ2-4
CDR3aa: CASSAPGTDIQYF
CDR3nt: TGTGCCAGCAGCGCCCCCGGGACTGACATTCAGTACTTC

d_gene: .
abundance: .
v_gene: TRBV9
j_gene: TRBJ1-2
CDR3aa: CASSAQTVLNYGYTF
CDR3nt: TGTGCCAGCAGCGCCCAGACAGTTTTAAACTATGGCTACACCTTC

d_gene: .
abundance: few
v_gene: TRBV28
j_gene: TRBJ1-3
CDR3aa: CASSLTRGVGGNTIYF
CDR3nt: TGTGCCAGCAGTTTAACCCGGGGGGTAGGTGGAAACACCATATATTTT

d_gene: .
abundance: .
v_gene: TRBV6-5
j_gene: TRBJ2-7
CDR3aa: CASSLRTSVLEQYF
CDR3nt: TGTGCCAGCAGCCTCCGCACTAGTGTCCTCGAGCAGTACTTC

d_gene: .
abundance: few
v_gene: TRBV7-2
j_gene: TRBJ2-3
CDR3aa: CASSSFPRGTDTQYF
CDR3nt: TGTGCCAGCAGCTCCTTCCCCAGGGGCACAGATACGCAGTATTTT

d_gene: .
abundance: .
v_gene: TRBV5-1
j_gene: TRBJ2-7
CDR3aa: CASSFHGKGRGRNYEQYF
CDR3nt: TGCGCCAGCAGCTTTCACGGAAAGGGAAGAGGGAGAAACTACGAGCAGTACTTC

d_gene: TRBD1
abundance: .
v_gene: TRBV12-5
j_gene: TRBJ1-2
CDR3aa: CASGLGLPGTGGGTYGYTF
CDR3nt: TGTGCTAGTGGTTTGGGCCTTCCCGGGACAGGGGGCGGAACCTATGGCTACACCTTC